Below are 23 T cell receptor beta chains sequenced from a single sample in a study of metastatic and nonmetastatic thyroid tumors (dated by TCRdb to the early 2020s). No treatment had been received by any patient before thyroid surgery. Library prep was done by PCR. Sequencing instrument: Illumina HiSeq 4000. Clones were called with MiXCR by TCRdb after fastp trimmed the public reads at Q25, and only in-frame beta chains were retained. Counted in this sample were around 31,000 clones; 14% to 15% of them appeared once. The top ten clones comprise over 15% of the sample. Sequencing input: blood. The source is a male donor with papillary thyroid cancer or a benign thyroid nodule (not recorded which). Some clones in this sample may be carry-over from other donors' samples.

CDR3 sequence reads: CASSGRPTRLQFF. The CDR3 DNA is TGTGCCAGCAGTGGTCGACCCACCAGGCTCCAGTTCTTC. V is TRBV11-3 and J is TRBJ2-1; D remains unclear. The V end lost 6 bases, the J end lost 13 bases, and 19 bases lay between the germline ends. CDR3 length: 13 residues. Germline V lookup: CDR1 SGHNT, CDR2 YENEEA.

A note on this clone: This could be a read error, since a much larger clone is one nucleotide away. This specimen includes other DNA sequences encoding the same CDR3. V gene TRBV11-2 combines with J gene TRBJ2-5, with a weak D call TRBD2 (5 bases). Germline assignment: CDR1 SGHAT and CDR2 FQNNGV. The CDR3 spans 13 residues. The CDR3: CASSLGNGETRYF. CDR3 sequence (DNA): TGTGCCAGCAGCTTAGGGAACGGGGAGACCCGGTACTTC.

There are many counts of this clone. Other DNA sequences of this sample code for an identical CDR3. J is TRBJ2-2 and V is TRBV19; D is perhaps TRBD2 (5 bases). The CDR3 spans 17 residues. Deletions cut 5 bases from V and 3 bases from J, with 19 bases between. Germline V gene sequence: CDR1 LNHDA, CDR2 SQIVND (reference sequence). The CDR3 region has the DNA TGTGCCAGTAGTCCAAGAGGGAGAGGCCTCGACACCGGGGAGCTGTTTTTT. Its translation is CASSPRGRGLDTGELFF.

In its sample, this clone was seen many times. The junction and the germline gene differ at one end; a read error may be behind it. The chain is built from TRBV7-7 and TRBJ2-3, with D hard to call. Germline V gives CDR1 SSHAT, CDR2 FNYEAQ (reference sequence). The CDR3 length is 16 residues. The CDR3 reads CASSHGPSSSTDTQYF. DNA for the CDR3: TGTGCTAGCAGCCATGGCCCAAGTTCTAGCACAGATACGCAGTATTTT.

This clone was counted between two and nine times. V gene TRBV5-4 combines with J gene TRBJ1-4, with D unclear. Trimming shortened V by 0 bases and J by 3 bases, and 6 bases separated the two germline ends. Germline V gene lookup returns CDR1 SGHNT and CDR2 YYREEE (reference sequence). The CDR3 totals 14 residues. The CDR3 reads CASSLDSSNEKLFF. In DNA form, the CDR3 reads TGTGCCAGCAGCTTGGACAGTTCTAATGAAAAACTGTTTTTT.

As concerns this clone: As the CDR3 is not closed by the conserved phenylalanine or tryptophan, this likely results from a read error. The limits of the CDR3 on the DNA are not certain, so only TCRdb's listed CDR3 is given. CDR3 loop: CASSYSGTSGTNEHFS. This chain links TRBV6-2 or TRBV6-3 with TRBJ2-1; the table names TRBD2, a call not compared with the DNA. The CDR3 region is 16 residues in length, termini included. The germline V gene encodes CDR1 MNHEY and CDR2 SVGEGT.

The V gene is TRBV27, the J gene TRBJ2-1, with TRBD2 identical over 14 bases. Germline V gene sequence: CDR1 MNHEY, CDR2 SMNVEV (reference sequence). Germline trimming cut 4 bases from V and 6 bases from J; bases unmatched to any gene: 5. CDR3 size: 16 residues. The CDR3 bases are TGTGCCAGCAGTTCCAGACTAGCGGGAGGGACCAATGAGCAGTTCTTC. The encoded protein is CASSSRLAGGTNEQFF.

This clone was seen at least ten times. V is TRBV28 and J is TRBJ2-7, with D perhaps assigned TRBD1 or TRBD2 (5 bases each). CDR1 MDHEN and CDR2 SYDVKM come from the germline V gene. V dropped 7 bases and J dropped 2 bases, with 15 bases sitting between them. The CDR3 consists of 14 residues. The CDR3 protein is CASTLEGSTYEQYF. CDR3 DNA sequence: TGTGCCAGCACCTTAGAGGGGTCCACCTACGAGCAGTACTTC.

The chain is built from TRBV4-2 and TRBJ2-2; D is ambiguous. CDR3 length: 13 amino acids. Trimming removed 0 bases at V and 8 bases at J, with 7 bases between. The germline gives CDR1 LGHNA, CDR2 YNFKEQ. In DNA, the CDR3 is TGTGCCAGCAGCCAAGATATGGCTGGGGAGCTGTTTTTT. Translation: CASSQDMAGELFF.

This clone was seen more than once but under ten times. The junction differs from germline at one of its ends, possibly a read error. The V and J genes are TRBV2 and TRBJ2-6; D not certain. The CDR3 consists of 14 residues. Per germline, CDR1 SNHLY and CDR2 FYNNEI. CDR3 DNA sequence: TGTGCCATCAGTGAACTTTCTGGGGCCAACGTCCTGACTTTC. Encoded protein: CAISELSGANVLTF.

The table lists this clone with many counts. This rearrangement joins TRBV29-1 to TRBJ1-2; D is undetermined. V gave up 7 bases and J gave up 1 base, with 19 bases separating them. This CDR3 has 15 amino acids. From germline, CDR1 is SQVTM and CDR2 ANQGSEA. The CDR3 DNA sequence: TGCAGCGCCGCGAAAGAGAGAGGTTTTAACTATGGCTACACCTTC. Protein sequence: CSAAKERGFNYGYTF.

This clone was counted many times. The chain uses TRBV7-2 and TRBJ1-2; a possible D gene is TRBD1 (5 bases). Trimming pared 5 bases from V and 9 bases from J, leaving 25 bases between. The CDR3 spans 16 residues. CDR1 is SGHTA and CDR2 is FQGNSA in the germline V gene. CDR3 loop: CASSARGGRTLWSYTF. The CDR3 DNA sequence: TGTGCCAGCAGCGCCCGGGGGGGACGGACTCTATGGAGCTACACCTTC.

CDR3 nucleotide sequence: TGTGCCAGCAGTTTGGACCAATCGGCCTACGAGCAGTACTTC. This codes for CASSLDQSAYEQYF. The rearrangement joins TRBV2 to TRBJ2-7, with D unclear. From germline, CDR1 is SNHLY and CDR2 FYNNEI. The V gene lost 5 bases and the J gene lost 2 bases, with 13 bases spanning the gap. This CDR3 contains 14 residues.

This clone was seen at least ten times. The chain combines TRBV2 with TRBJ1-5, with TRBD1 matching 8 bases. This CDR3 is 13 amino acids long. The germline CDR1 and CDR2 sequences are SNHLY and FYNNEI. V dropped 2 bases and J dropped 7; count of bases not matched to a gene: 1. In DNA form, the CDR3 reads TGTGCCAGCAGTGAACAGGGGGCGCAGCCCCAGCATTTT. Translating gives CASSEQGAQPQHF.

CDR3 sequence reads: CASSLGGTGRNEQFF. In nucleotides, the CDR3 is TGTGCCAGTAGTCTGGGCGGGACAGGGAGGAATGAGCAGTTCTTC. The J gene is TRBJ2-1, the V gene TRBV19; 9 bases map to TRBD1. The V and J ends lost 5 bases and 7 bases, in that order; junction bases with no gene match: 9. This CDR3 is built from 15 residues. Germline CDR1 and CDR2: LNHDA and SQIVND (reference sequence).

This clone has a count of ten or more. This chain links TRBV28 with TRBJ1-2; D ambiguous. CDR1 is MDHEN and CDR2 is SYDVKM in the germline V gene. V gave up 3 bases and J gave up 8 bases, with 19 bases separating them. The CDR3 is 15 residues long. In nucleotides, the CDR3 is TGTGCCAGCAGTTTGGGGATTGAAACCCCGAGGGGCTACACCTTC. It yields the protein CASSLGIETPRGYTF.

This clone was detected many times. The chain recombines TRBV7-8 with TRBJ1-6; D perhaps matches TRBD1 (5 bases). Per the germline V gene, CDR1 is SGHVS and CDR2 is FQNEAQ. CDR3 size: 14 residues. Trimming took off 10 bases at V and 0 bases at J, with 10 bases between the two ends. The CDR3 protein is CATRQNSYNSPLHF. In nucleotides, the CDR3 is TGTGCCACCCGACAGAACTCCTATAATTCACCCCTCCACTTT.

This clone was detected ten times or more. The chain employs TRBV3-1 and TRBJ2-7, with D perhaps TRBD2 (6 bases). In germline, CDR1 is LGHDT, CDR2 YNNKEL (reference sequence). V was trimmed by 5 bases and J by 0 bases, leaving 14 bases between them. The CDR3 is made up of 15 amino acids. The CDR3 loop reads CASSTGTPSSYEQYF. CDR3 bases: TGTGCCAGCAGCACCGGGACTCCAAGCTCCTACGAGCAGTACTTC.

This clone was seen more than once but under ten times. V usage is TRBV5-4 and J usage is TRBJ2-2; D ambiguous. This CDR3 spans 13 amino acids. Germline lookup yields CDR1 SGHNT and CDR2 YYREEE (reference sequence). Trimming took 4 bases from V and 6 from J, leaving 10 bases between them. CDR3 nucleotide sequence: TGTGCCAGCAGCACCCATATCCCCGGGGAGCTGTTTTTT. Translated, it gives CASSTHIPGELFF.

At least ten counts were recorded for this clone. This chain links TRBV28 with TRBJ1-2; maybe TRBD1 (6 bases). Germline CDR1 is MDHEN and CDR2 is SYDVKM. This CDR3 is built from 14 residues. Trimming took off 7 bases at V and 4 bases at J, with 16 bases between the two ends. The DNA for the CDR3 is TGTGCCAGCACGCCTCATGGACAGCTCTATGGCTACACCTTC. Its protein is CASTPHGQLYGYTF.

This clone was seen at least ten times. The V gene is TRBV7-2, the J gene TRBJ2-1, with D perhaps TRBD2 (5 bases). Deletions cut 3 bases from V and 4 bases from J, with 16 bases between. The CDR3 covers 16 residues. Germline V gene data show CDR1 as SGHTA and CDR2 as FQGNSA. The DNA of the CDR3 is TGTGCCAGCAGCTTTTCCGCCGGGGAGACGTACAATGAGCAGTTCTTC. Translating it yields CASSFSAGETYNEQFF.

This clone was counted ten times or more. This chain uses TRBV9 with TRBJ2-5; D not certain. The V end lost 0 bases, the J end lost 5 bases, and 14 bases lay between the germline ends. This CDR3 comprises 15 residues. CDR1 is SGDLS, CDR2 YYNGEE, per germline. This chain's CDR3 is CASSVGAGTRETQYF. The DNA for the CDR3 is TGTGCCAGCAGCGTAGGCGCCGGTACAAGGGAGACCCAGTACTTC. The full variable domain, rest sourced from reference TRBV9 and TRBJ2-5, is DSGVTQTPKHLITATGQRVTLRCSPRSGDLSVYWYQQSLDQGLQFLIQYYNGEERAKGNILERFSAQQFPDLHSELNLSSLELGDSALYFCASSVGAGTRETQYFGPGTRLLVL.

This clone was seen many times. This sequence joins TRBV7-9 and TRBJ2-7; 8 bases are shared with TRBD2. Looked up from germline, CDR1 is SEHNR and CDR2 is FQNEAQ (reference sequence). The J segment lost 5 bases and the V segment lost 4 bases, leaving 13 bases of the junction unmatched. This CDR3 has 16 residues. The DNA for the CDR3 is TGTGCCAGCAGCTCCCCTGCGGGAGGACCTGGGGACGAGCAGTACTTC. Translated, it gives CASSSPAGGPGDEQYF.